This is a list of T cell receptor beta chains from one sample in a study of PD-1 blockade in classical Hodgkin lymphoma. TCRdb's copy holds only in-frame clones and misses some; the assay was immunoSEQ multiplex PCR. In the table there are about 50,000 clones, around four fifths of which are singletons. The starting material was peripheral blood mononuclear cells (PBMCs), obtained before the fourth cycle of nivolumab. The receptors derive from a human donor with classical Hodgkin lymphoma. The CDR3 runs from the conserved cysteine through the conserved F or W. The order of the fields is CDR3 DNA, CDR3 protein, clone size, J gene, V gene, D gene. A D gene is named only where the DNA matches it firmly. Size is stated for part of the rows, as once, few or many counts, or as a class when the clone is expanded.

CDR3 DNA: TGTGCCAGCAGCCTATTCCTAGGGGGCGATGGGTTTGGCTACACCTTC; CDR3 protein: CASSLFLGGDGFGYTF; clone size: NA; J gene: TRBJ1-2; V gene: TRBV5-5; D gene: TRBD1
CDR3 DNA: TGTGCCAGTAGGATAGTTGGGGCCAACGTCCTGACTTTC; CDR3 protein: CASRIVGANVLTF; clone size: NA; J gene: TRBJ2-6; V gene: TRBV19; D gene: NA
CDR3 DNA: TGCGCCAGCAGCTTGGATAGCGGGAGGTCCAAAAACATTCAGTACTTC; CDR3 protein: CASSLDSGRSKNIQYF; clone size: NA; J gene: TRBJ2-4; V gene: TRBV5-1; D gene: TRBD2
CDR3 DNA: TGTGCCAGCAACCGACTAGCGGGAACAGATACGCAGTATTTT; CDR3 protein: CASNRLAGTDTQYF; clone size: few; J gene: TRBJ2-3; V gene: TRBV6-5; D gene: TRBD2
CDR3 DNA: TGCGCCAGCAGCCAGCAAGTCGGGACGCTCACAGATACGCAGTATTTT; CDR3 protein: CASSQQVGTLTDTQYF; clone size: NA; J gene: TRBJ2-3; V gene: TRBV4-3; D gene: NA
CDR3 DNA: TGTGCCAGCAGTCACAGGGGAACTGACTATGGCTACACCTTC; CDR3 protein: CASSHRGTDYGYTF; clone size: NA; J gene: TRBJ1-2; V gene: TRBV6-6; D gene: TRBD1
CDR3 DNA: TGTGCCAGCAGTTCCATCGGCGACTTTAGCAATCAGCCCCAGCATTTT; CDR3 protein: CASSSIGDFSNQPQHF; clone size: NA; J gene: TRBJ1-5; V gene: TRBV28; D gene: NA
CDR3 DNA: TGTGCCAGCAGCGTAGCCCCAACAGATACGCAGTATTTT; CDR3 protein: CASSVAPTDTQYF; clone size: NA; J gene: TRBJ2-3; V gene: TRBV9; D gene: NA
CDR3 DNA: TGTGCCAGCAGTGGTGCACTGCGGTCCCGCTCTGGGGCCAACGTCCTGACTTTC; CDR3 protein: CASSGALRSRSGANVLTF; clone size: NA; J gene: TRBJ2-6; V gene: TRBV27; D gene: NA
CDR3 DNA: TGCGCCAGCAGCCAAGGGGACGGAGATCAGCCCCAGCATTTT; CDR3 protein: CASSQGDGDQPQHF; clone size: NA; J gene: TRBJ1-5; V gene: TRBV5-1; D gene: NA
CDR3 DNA: TGTGCCAGCAGCTTAGGGCAGATCAACTATGGCTACACCTTC; CDR3 protein: CASSLGQINYGYTF; clone size: NA; J gene: TRBJ1-2; V gene: TRBV7-9; D gene: NA
CDR3 DNA: TGCGCCAGCAGCCAAGTCAGACAGAACGAGCAGTACTTC; CDR3 protein: CASSQVRQNEQYF; clone size: once; J gene: TRBJ2-7; V gene: TRBV4-1; D gene: NA
CDR3 DNA: TGTGCCAGCAGCTCCCCTATAGGAGGGTATGGCTACACCTTC; CDR3 protein: CASSSPIGGYGYTF; clone size: once; J gene: TRBJ1-2; V gene: TRBV7-2; D gene: NA
CDR3 DNA: TGTGCCAGCAGCCCTAGCGGGAGTGAGGTCTATGAGCAGTTCTTC; CDR3 protein: CASSPSGSEVYEQFF; clone size: NA; J gene: TRBJ2-1; V gene: TRBV9; D gene: TRBD2
CDR3 DNA: TGCGCCAGCAGCTCCCTGAGGGACAGCTTTCATGAGACCCAGTACTTC; CDR3 protein: CASSSLRDSFHETQYF; clone size: once; J gene: TRBJ2-5; V gene: TRBV5-1; D gene: TRBD1
CDR3 DNA: TGTGCCAGCAGTTTATCCCAGACCGTGAGTTCACCCCTCCACTTT; CDR3 protein: CASSLSQTVSSPLHF; clone size: NA; J gene: TRBJ1-6; V gene: TRBV27; D gene: NA
CDR3 DNA: TGTGCCATCAGTGGGGTGGGGACCTACGAGCAGTACTTC; CDR3 protein: CAISGVGTYEQYF; clone size: NA; J gene: TRBJ2-7; V gene: TRBV10-3; D gene: NA
CDR3 DNA: TGTGCCAGCAGCCTCCGGGGGGGCCGGGAGACCCAGTACTTC; CDR3 protein: CASSLRGGRETQYF; clone size: once; J gene: TRBJ2-5; V gene: TRBV7-2; D gene: TRBD2
CDR3 DNA: TGCGCCAGCGGACCGGGACAACCGAGGCACTATGGCTACACCTTC; CDR3 protein: CASGPGQPRHYGYTF; clone size: NA; J gene: TRBJ1-2; V gene: TRBV5-1; D gene: NA
CDR3 DNA: TGTGCCAGTAGTATCCGCCGGGACAGGACCTATAGAAGCAATCAGCCCCAGCATTTT; CDR3 protein: CASSIRRDRTYRSNQPQHF; clone size: NA; J gene: TRBJ1-5; V gene: TRBV19; D gene: TRBD1
CDR3 DNA: TGTGCCAGCTGCCACGGGGAAAATAGCAATCAGCCCCAGCATTTT; CDR3 protein: CASCHGENSNQPQHF; clone size: medium-sized; J gene: TRBJ1-5; V gene: TRBV28; D gene: NA
CDR3 DNA: TGTGCCAGCAGCTTGGGGTTGGGATATAGCACAGATACGCAGTATTTT; CDR3 protein: CASSLGLGYSTDTQYF; clone size: NA; J gene: TRBJ2-3; V gene: TRBV5-5; D gene: NA
CDR3 DNA: TGCGCCAGCAGCTTCAGGGAATATAGCACAGATACGCAGTATTTT; CDR3 protein: CASSFREYSTDTQYF; clone size: NA; J gene: TRBJ2-3; V gene: TRBV5-1; D gene: NA
CDR3 DNA: TGCGCCAGCAGTCAAAAGCTCAAGCCCAATAGCGGGAGGGAAAACTACGAGCAGTACTTC; CDR3 protein: CASSQKLKPNSGRENYEQYF; clone size: NA; J gene: TRBJ2-7; V gene: TRBV23-1; D gene: TRBD2
CDR3 DNA: TGTGCCAGCAGCTTGAACAGGGTCTCCTACGAGCAGTACTTC; CDR3 protein: CASSLNRVSYEQYF; clone size: NA; J gene: TRBJ2-7; V gene: TRBV7-6; D gene: NA
CDR3 DNA: TGTGCCAGCAGCGATCGACAGGACCTTCAAGAGACCCAGTACTTC; CDR3 protein: CASSDRQDLQETQYF; clone size: NA; J gene: TRBJ2-5; V gene: TRBV9; D gene: NA
CDR3 DNA: TGTGCCAGCAGTTTTAGCGGGACCACCTACGAGCAGTACTTC; CDR3 protein: CASSFSGTTYEQYF; clone size: NA; J gene: TRBJ2-7; V gene: TRBV28; D gene: TRBD2
CDR3 DNA: TGTGCCAGAAGCTTAGGAGAAAGGACAGAGGATACGCAGTATTTT; CDR3 protein: CARSLGERTEDTQYF; clone size: NA; J gene: TRBJ2-3; V gene: TRBV7-5; D gene: NA